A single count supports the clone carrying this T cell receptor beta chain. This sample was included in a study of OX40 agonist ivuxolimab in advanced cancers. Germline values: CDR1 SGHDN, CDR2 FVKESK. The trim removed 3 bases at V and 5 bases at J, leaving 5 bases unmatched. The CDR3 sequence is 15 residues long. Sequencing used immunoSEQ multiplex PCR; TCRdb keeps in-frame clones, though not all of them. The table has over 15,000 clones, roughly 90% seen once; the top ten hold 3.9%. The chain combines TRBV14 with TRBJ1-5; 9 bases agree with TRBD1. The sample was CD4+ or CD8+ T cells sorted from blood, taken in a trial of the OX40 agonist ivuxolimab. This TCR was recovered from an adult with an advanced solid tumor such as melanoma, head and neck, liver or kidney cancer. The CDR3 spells CASSQGQGFDQPQHF. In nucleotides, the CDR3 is TGTGCCAGCAGCCAGGGACAGGGTTTCGATCAGCCCCAGCATTTT.